The entry below gives a single T cell receptor (beta chain) sequence along with its context. Original analysis: Reference gene primer amplification yielded estimated nucleated cell counts. Assay used: immunoSEQ multiplex PCR; TCRdb lists only in-frame clones, some missing. The D gene and trimming were derived from the DNA, and the V and J assignments and clone size from that table. This table holds roughly 250,000 clones, 80% to 85% found once. Seattle's cohort entered during active infection and was followed longitudinally. The CDR3 has 13 amino acids. In germline, CDR1 is LNHDA, CDR2 SQIVND (reference sequence). V was trimmed by 3 bases and J by 7 bases, leaving 9 bases between them. This sample is part of a study of blood T cell repertoires in COVID-19. Overall study context: The United States, Italy and Spain were the sources of the acute and convalescent COVID-19 samples. T cells, B-cell-depleted T cells, or PBMCs provided the cDNA or gDNA that served as material.

The chain is built from TRBV19 and TRBJ2-2; D unclear. The sequencing sample was made of peripheral blood. This TCR was recovered from a person aged 70 to 85 with COVID-19, enrolled during active disease. The CDR3 DNA reads TGTGCCAGTAGTATTAGTTCGATCGGGGAGCTGTTTTTT. Protein: CASSISSIGELFF.